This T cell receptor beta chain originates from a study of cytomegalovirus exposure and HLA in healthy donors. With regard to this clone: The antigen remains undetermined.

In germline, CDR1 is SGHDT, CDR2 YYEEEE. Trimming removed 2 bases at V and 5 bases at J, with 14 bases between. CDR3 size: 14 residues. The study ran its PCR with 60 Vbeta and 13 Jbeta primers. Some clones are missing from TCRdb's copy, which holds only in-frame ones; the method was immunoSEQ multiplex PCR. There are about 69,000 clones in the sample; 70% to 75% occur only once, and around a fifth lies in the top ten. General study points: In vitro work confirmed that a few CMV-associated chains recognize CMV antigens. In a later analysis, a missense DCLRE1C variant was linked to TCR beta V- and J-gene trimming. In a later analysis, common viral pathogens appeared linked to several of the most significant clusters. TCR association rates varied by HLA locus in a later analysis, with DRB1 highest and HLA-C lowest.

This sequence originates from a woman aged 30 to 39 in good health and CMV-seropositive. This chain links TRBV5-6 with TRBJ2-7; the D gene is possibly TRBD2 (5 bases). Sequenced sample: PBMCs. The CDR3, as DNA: TGTGCCAGCAGCTTAACCGGGCGGGTAAACGAGCAGTACTTC. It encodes CASSLTGRVNEQYF.